This section outlines one T cell receptor beta chain sequence together with its context. The CDR3 spans 17 residues. CDR1 SGDLS and CDR2 YYNGEE come from the germline V gene. V shed 1 base and J 8 bases; nucleotides not matched to a gene: 9. Sequencing used immunoSEQ multiplex PCR; TCRdb keeps in-frame clones, though not all of them. The sample has about 32,000 clones, about 88% seen once. These data originate in a study of PD-1 and CTLA-4 blockade in melanoma. The starting material was CD8+ T cells from peripheral blood, obtained from a patient given anti-PD-1 treatment. This sequence was found in a human donor with melanoma. The chain carries TRBV9 and TRBJ2-1, with 13 nucleotides matching TRBD2. DNA of the CDR3: TGTGCCAGCAGCGTACCACTCGGACTAGCGGGGGTGGATGAGCAGTTCTTC. Translation: CASSVPLGLAGVDEQFF.